This T cell receptor (beta chain) comes out of a study of molecular identifiers for immune sequencing clone quantification. General observations from the study: Clones of above 20 RNA copies carried over 98% of effector molecules; in naive cells they carried under 1%.

One entry per CDR3 protein, called by TCRdb with MiXCR from the PCR reads. The sample shows roughly 97,000 distinct CDR3 sequences, 20% to 25% of them seen only once. The V and J ends lost 4 bases and 5 bases respectively, with 17 bases between them. Germline-derived CDR1 and CDR2 are SEHNR and FQNEAQ (reference sequence). CDR3 length equals 16 residues. This clonotype was picked up many times. No antigen is known for it. This clonotype was sampled from a human donor in good health. Some libraries in this study had Jurkat cell RNA spiked in. The rearrangement joins TRBV7-9 to TRBJ1-4; D perhaps matches TRBD1 (5 bases). Sequencing input: naive CD8+ T cells from blood, with Jurkat cell RNA spiked in. Subset here: FACS-sorted CD8+CD4-CCR7+CD45RA+ naive T cells. The CDR3 sequence: CASSSLLDSLNEKLFF. CDR3 DNA sequence: TGTGCCAGCAGCTCTCTACTCGACAGTTTAAATGAAAAACTGTTTTTT.